These 21 T cell receptor beta chains were sequenced from one sample in a study of shared clonotypes between healthy human individuals. Sequencing used immunoSEQ multiplex PCR; TCRdb keeps in-frame clones, though not all of them. The sample consists of approximately 1.4 million clones, 95% to 99% of them appearing once. Sequencing input: naive CD4+ T cells sorted from blood. The subset is: CD45RA+ positively selected. These receptors were taken from a man younger than 45 in good health.

The chain recombines TRBV4-3 with TRBJ1-3, with D unclear. The CDR3 runs 15 residues. Germline lookup yields CDR1 LGHNA and CDR2 YSLEER. V lost 4 bases and J lost 0, with 10 bases in between. This chain's CDR3 is CASSRNQDSGNTIYF. DNA of the CDR3: TGCGCCAGCAGCCGAAACCAGGACTCTGGAAACACCATATATTTT.

This chain joins TRBV29-1 and TRBJ1-1, with 8 nucleotides matching TRBD1. Losses at the gene ends were 8 bases for V and 5 bases for J; bases not matched to a gene: 10. Germline assignment: CDR1 SQVTM and CDR2 ANQGSEA. The CDR3 is 13 amino acids. In nucleotides, the CDR3 is TGCAGCCATCTCAGGGGGCGCGGGACTGAAGCTTTCTTT. Translating gives CSHLRGRGTEAFF.

This chain joins TRBV10-3 and TRBJ2-5; D possibly corresponds to TRBD2 (5 bases). Germline CDR1 reads ENHRY; CDR2 reads SYGVKD. Trimming pared 3 bases from V and 3 bases from J, leaving 14 bases between. The CDR3 totals 15 residues. The CDR3 DNA reads as TGTGCCATCAGTGATTGGGAGACCGAAGAAGAGACCCAGTACTTC. Translated: CAISDWETEEETQYF.

The V and J genes are TRBV5-1 and TRBJ2-2; weak D call: TRBD2 (5 bases). This CDR3 has 13 residues. Trimming shortened V by 6 bases and J by 5 bases, and 11 bases separated the two germline ends. Germline assignment: CDR1 SGHRS and CDR2 YFSETQ. CDR3 loop: CASTRDRTGELFF. The CDR3 DNA follows: TGCGCCAGCACGAGGGATCGGACCGGGGAGCTGTTTTTT.

The chain combines TRBV11-2 with TRBJ2-7; 11 bases are shared with TRBD1. Losses at the gene ends were 4 bases for V and 2 bases for J; bases not matched to a gene: 7. CDR3 length equals 16 residues. The germline CDR1 and CDR2 sequences are SGHAT and FQNNGV. CDR3 bases: TGTGCCAGCAGCTCAATTCGGGACAGGGGGACCTACGAGCAGTACTTC. As protein: CASSSIRDRGTYEQYF.

The chain links TRBV13 to TRBJ1-1; 9 bases align to TRBD1. CDR1 and CDR2 from the germline V gene are PRHDT and FYEKMQ (reference sequence). Germline trimming cut 4 bases from V and 2 bases from J; bases unmatched to any gene: 5. This CDR3 region has 15 residues. Written as DNA, the CDR3 is TGTGCCAGCAGCTGGCCCACAGGGGGCAACACTGAAGCTTTCTTT. It yields the protein CASSWPTGGNTEAFF.

The chain couples TRBV6-6 to TRBJ2-7; 7 nucleotides agree with TRBD1. Germline values: CDR1 MNHNY, CDR2 SVGAGI (reference sequence). V gave up 5 bases and J gave up 8 bases; unmatched junction bases: 15. The CDR3 runs 15 residues. The CDR3 DNA is TGTGCCAGCAGTGACGTACAGGGGTGGAGGATTCAGCAGTACTTC. It translates to CASSDVQGWRIQQYF.

This rearrangement joins TRBV19 to TRBJ2-2; 11 nucleotides agree with TRBD2. This CDR3 region has 16 residues. Germline CDR1 LNHDA, CDR2 SQIVND (reference sequence). Trimming removed 5 bases from V and 5 bases from J; junction bases left unmatched: 7. Written as DNA, the CDR3 is TGTGCCAGTAGTGTAAAAACTAGCGGGAGTACCGGGGAGCTGTTTTTT. Encoded protein: CASSVKTSGSTGELFF.

This chain joins TRBV6-1 and TRBJ2-7, with 8 bases matching TRBD1. This CDR3 contains 14 residues. J lost 3 bases, V lost 4 bases, and 5 bases had no gene match. Per germline, CDR1 MNHNS and CDR2 SASEGT. CDR3 coding DNA: TGTGCCAGCAGTGGGACAGGGAGACACTACGAGCAGTACTTC. As protein: CASSGTGRHYEQYF.

The chain is built from TRBV28 and TRBJ2-3, with D tentatively TRBD2 (5 bases). Trimming shortened V by 4 bases and J by 1 base, and 12 bases separated the two germline ends. There are 15 residues in the CDR3. Germline CDR1 MDHEN, CDR2 SYDVKM. The CDR3 region is CASSSEGLGTDTQYF. Written as DNA, the CDR3 is TGTGCCAGCAGTTCCGAGGGCCTGGGCACAGATACGCAGTATTTT.

The rearrangement links TRBV4-3 to TRBJ2-6, with D unresolved. Germline V gene data show CDR1 as LGHNA and CDR2 as YSLEER. V lost 0 bases to trimming and J lost 1 base, with 13 bases between them. This CDR3 has 18 residues. For the CDR3, the DNA is TGCGCCAGCAGCCAAGACGCGATCCACCCGTCTGGGGCCAACGTCCTGACTTTC. Translation gives CASSQDAIHPSGANVLTF.

A single count supports this clone. The chain joins TRBV5-1 to TRBJ1-1; D possibly corresponds to TRBD1 (5 bases). CDR1 is SGHRS and CDR2 is YFSETQ in the germline V gene. Trimming left V 4 bases short and J 5 bases short, with 18 bases between. CDR3 length: 15 residues. The CDR3 sequence: CASSPAGPGGTEAFF. The CDR3 DNA reads TGCGCCAGCAGCCCGGCAGGACCCGGGGGGACTGAAGCTTTCTTT.

The chain joins TRBV10-3 to TRBJ1-3; D is ambiguous. CDR3 size: 13 residues. The germline V and J ends were trimmed by 6 bases and 4 bases, with 10 bases remaining between them. The germline gives CDR1 ENHRY, CDR2 SYGVKD. CDR3 nucleotides: TGTGCCATCAGCCCTCCAACGGGAAACACCATATATTTT. Its translation is CAISPPTGNTIYF.

The rearrangement uses TRBV15 and TRBJ2-2; D gene uncertain. The germline V gene encodes CDR1 LNHNV and CDR2 YYDKDF (reference sequence). The CDR3 extends over 13 amino acids. V was shortened by 1 base and J by 9 bases, with 9 bases between the two germline ends. The CDR3 DNA sequence: TGTGCCACCAGCAGAGTACATGACAGGGAGCTGTTTTTT. This sequence encodes CATSRVHDRELFF.

CDR3: CASSLLAGPSYEQYF. DNA of the CDR3: TGTGCCAGCAGCTTGCTTGCAGGGCCCTCCTACGAGCAGTACTTC. The V call is TRBV5-5, the J call TRBJ2-7; TRBD1 might be the D (5 bases). Germline lookup yields CDR1 SGHKS and CDR2 YYEKEE (reference sequence). This CDR3 is 15 amino acids long. The V and J ends lost 1 base and 0 bases respectively, with 11 bases between them. Full variable domain (outside the CDR3, taken from reference TRBV5-5 and TRBJ2-7): DAGVTQSPTHLIKTRGQQVTLRCSPISGHKSVSWYQQVLGQGPQFIFQYYEKEERGRGNFPDRFSARQFPNYSSELNVNALLLGDSALYLCASSLLAGPSYEQYFGPGTRLTVT.

This chain connects TRBV30 to TRBJ1-1; a weak D match, TRBD1 (5 bases). Germline values: CDR1 GTSNPN, CDR2 SVGIG (reference sequence). The CDR3 totals 13 residues. The CDR3 loop is CASRGESNTEAFF. The CDR3 DNA follows: TGTGCTTCCCGGGGGGAGTCGAACACTGAAGCTTTCTTT.

This chain connects TRBV29-1 to TRBJ1-2; D unclear. CDR3 length equals 13 residues. V was cut by 5 bases and J by 0 bases, with 10 bases left in between. CDR1 is SQVTM, CDR2 ANQGSEA, per germline. The CDR3 loop is CSVSEAPNYGYTF. The CDR3 coding sequence is TGCAGCGTTAGTGAGGCGCCTAACTATGGCTACACCTTC.

This clone was found once. The J gene is TRBJ1-2, the V gene TRBV15, with 8 bases that match TRBD1. CDR3 length equals 15 residues. Germline CDR1 is LNHNV and CDR2 is YYDKDF (reference sequence). The V gene end was trimmed by 5 bases and the J gene end by 2 bases; junction bases not matched to a gene: 7. CDR3 protein: CATSDGQGRNYGYTF. CDR3 in DNA: TGTGCCACCAGCGATGGACAGGGCCGGAACTATGGCTACACCTTC.

The chain couples TRBV19 to TRBJ2-7; TRBD1 aligns across 9 bases. V was clipped by 4 bases and J by 5 bases; unmatched bases: 6. Germline CDR1 reads LNHDA; CDR2 reads SQIVND (reference sequence). The CDR3 totals 14 residues. CDR3 nucleotide sequence: TGTGCCAGTAGTAGCGGACAGGGGAAGGACGAGCAGTACTTC. Translating gives CASSSGQGKDEQYF.

The V gene is TRBV2, the J gene TRBJ1-5, with 8 nucleotides matching TRBD1. The CDR3 consists of 15 residues. Germline values: CDR1 SNHLY, CDR2 FYNNEI. Trimming removed 7 bases from V and 1 base from J; junction bases left unmatched: 6. This CDR3 reads CASTTGGPSNQPQHF. The DNA for the CDR3 is TGTGCCAGCACTACAGGGGGACCGAGCAATCAGCCCCAGCATTTT.

The genes are TRBV11-2 and TRBJ1-1; a possible D gene is TRBD1 (6 bases). This CDR3 is 16 amino acids long. Germline CDR1 SGHAT, CDR2 FQNNGV. V lost 2 bases and J 1 base, leaving 14 bases between the germline ends. The CDR3 protein is CASSLWAGVKNTEAFF. The CDR3 DNA reads as TGTGCCAGCAGCTTATGGGCAGGGGTTAAGAACACTGAAGCTTTCTTT.